This TCR beta chain was sequenced in a study of T cell changes during pregnancy in multiple sclerosis (dated 2019 in TCRdb). Background for the entire study: The study looked at changes in the T cell repertoire across pregnancy in women with multiple sclerosis.

The library was obtained by the immunoSEQ multiplex PCR assay. TCRdb carries this immuneACCESS record with in-frame sequences only. Its versions omit some clonotypes, under half of them owing to an unresolved V gene in the studies checked, with the rest unexplained. The sample data list about 22,000 clones, and approximately 87% of these were observed just once. 6.5% to 8% of the sample is held by the ten biggest clonotypes. Per the germline V gene, SGHRS is the CDR1 and YFSETQ is the CDR2. The CDR3 runs 15 amino acids, cysteine and phenylalanine included. Only the CDR3 portion is preserved as DNA: 45 bases, with reading frame beginning at the first base. V is cut back by 3 bases and J by 9 bases, with 9 bases in the junction unmatched. Note on this clone: This receptor's antigen is unknown. Nothing much larger sits one base from this clone, and base qualities are not available.

This clonotype originated in a female donor with multiple sclerosis, enrolled in a pregnancy study. The chain is assembled from TRBV5-1 and TRBJ2-1, with TRBD2 identical over 10 junction bases. Here the sequenced sample was CD8+ T cells from peripheral blood mononuclear cells, taken before pregnancy. The DNA reads TGCGCCAGCAGCTCCCAGCGGGAGGGCCCGGGTGAGCAGTTCTTC. Its amino acids are CASSSQREGPGEQFF.